One and the same sample provided the 29 T cell receptor beta chains below, sequenced in a study of shared T cell receptors in the human thymus (dated by TCRdb to the early 2020s). Library construction relied on the immunoSEQ multiplex PCR assay. Entries here come from immuneACCESS through TCRdb and include only in-frame sequences with V and J called. Some clones fail to appear in such tables; in the studies checked, an unresolved V gene covers under half of the shortfall, and the cause of the remainder is unknown. Across this sample there are just under 550,000 clones, with around 78% seen only once. Clones ranked in the top ten supply 0.013% of the sample. These data are also associated with another study on human thymus T cells.

Sequenced: thymocytes. Source of these receptors: a boy younger than two with a congenital heart defect. Donor details come from another sample of the same person, matched by shared clones.

The chain joins TRBV2 to TRBJ2-2; 11 nucleotides match TRBD1. This CDR3 contains 17 residues. V shed 0 bases and J 1 base; nucleotides not matched to a gene: 1. The germline V gene encodes CDR1 SNHLY and CDR2 FYNNEI. CDR3 region: CASSEAGTGGNTGELFF. As DNA, the CDR3 is TGTGCCAGCAGTGAAGCCGGGACAGGGGGGAACACCGGGGAGCTGTTTTTT. The whole variable domain, remainder taken from reference TRBV2 and TRBJ2-2, is EPEVTQTPSHQVTQMGQEVILRCVPISNHLYFYWYRQILGQKVEFLVSFYNNEISEKSEIFDDQFSVERPDGSNFTLKIRSTKLEDSAMYFCASSEAGTGGNTGELFFGEGSRLTVL.

This clone was seen a few times. This rearrangement joins TRBV14 to TRBJ2-2; 11 bases are a match to TRBD1. CDR3 length: 17 residues. Germline CDR1 reads SGHDN; CDR2 reads FVKESK. After removal of 2 bases from V and 7 bases from J, the junction contained 9 bases not matched to a gene. The CDR3 DNA is TGTGCCAGCAGCCAAATTGGGGACAGGGGGTGTGACGGGGAGCTGTTTTTT. Its translation: CASSQIGDRGCDGELFF.

Only a few counts were recorded for this clone. The chain employs TRBV4-3 and TRBJ2-1, with 13 bases fitting TRBD2. Germline V gene lookup returns CDR1 LGHNA and CDR2 YSLEER. J gave up 14 bases and V 0 bases, and 16 bases lay outside the gene matches. CDR3 size: 18 residues. DNA for the CDR3: TGCGCCAGCAGCCAAGATAGCTATCCCGGACTAGCGGGAGATCAGGAGTTCTTC. Residues: CASSQDSYPGLAGDQEFF.

This clone has a single count. The rearrangement joins TRBV5-4 to TRBJ2-7, with D possibly TRBD1 on 5 matching bases. There are 15 residues in the CDR3. The V end lost 4 bases, the J end lost 5 bases, and 19 bases lay between the germline ends. CDR1 and CDR2 (germline): SGHNT, YYREEE (reference sequence). The CDR3 sequence is CASSEKKGRQNEQYF. In DNA, the CDR3 is TGTGCCAGCAGCGAAAAAAAGGGCCGACAGAACGAGCAGTACTTC.

For the CDR3, the DNA is TGTGCCAGCAGTTTATACCCCGCGGGGGGCCCATGGCAGCCCCAGCATTTT. Residues: CASSLYPAGGPWQPQHF. The chain has TRBV27 and TRBJ1-5, with D possibly being TRBD1 (6 bases). Germline V gene sequence: CDR1 MNHEY, CDR2 SMNVEV (reference sequence). The CDR3 runs 17 residues. V lost 1 base and J 7 bases, leaving 20 bases between the germline ends.

The V gene is TRBV2, the J gene TRBJ2-7, with TRBD2 matching over 11 bases. The CDR3 has 18 amino acids. Trimming at V came to 3 bases and at J to 0 bases, leaving 10 bases not matched to a gene. Germline CDR1 reads SNHLY; CDR2 reads FYNNEI. The CDR3 nucleotides are TGTGCCAGCAGTGACGGACTAGCGGGCACCGTTTCCTCCTACGAGCAGTACTTC. This sequence encodes CASSDGLAGTVSSYEQYF.

The J gene is TRBJ2-1, the V gene TRBV5-1, with 8 positions matching TRBD1. Germline V gene sequence: CDR1 SGHRS, CDR2 YFSETQ. CDR3 size: 16 residues. Trimming at V came to 2 bases and at J to 3 bases, leaving 7 bases not matched to a gene. CDR3 in amino acids: CASSFPGTGFYNEQFF. The CDR3 bases are TGCGCCAGCAGCTTTCCCGGGACAGGCTTCTACAATGAGCAGTTCTTC.

This clone was observed a few times. This chain uses TRBV14 with TRBJ1-3; the D gene is possibly TRBD1 (6 bases). Trimming shortened V by 8 bases and J by 10 bases, and 18 bases separated the two germline ends. Germline V CDR1 and CDR2: SGHDN, FVKESK. The CDR3 runs to 13 residues. The CDR3 spells CASPGHPLGTIYF. DNA of the CDR3: TGTGCCAGCCCGGGACATCCGTTGGGGACCATATATTTT.

The sample holds a few counts of this clone. The V and J genes are TRBV4-3 and TRBJ1-4, with TRBD1 matching 7 bases. Germline V gene data show CDR1 as LGHNA and CDR2 as YSLEER. CDR3 length equals 15 residues. After removal of 2 bases from V and 4 bases from J, the junction contained 4 bases not matched to a gene. The chain's CDR3 is CASSQSGTDNEKLFF. As DNA, the CDR3 is TGCGCCAGCAGCCAATCCGGGACAGATAATGAAAAACTGTTTTTT.

The rearrangement uses TRBV27 and TRBJ2-7; 7 nucleotides match TRBD1. The CDR3 has 16 amino acids. The V gene end was trimmed by 1 base and the J gene end by 2 bases; junction bases not matched to a gene: 8. The germline gives CDR1 MNHEY, CDR2 SMNVEV (reference sequence). The CDR3, as DNA: TGTGCCAGCAGTTTATTCGCAGGGGGAGAAACCTACGAGCAGTACTTC. It codes for CASSLFAGGETYEQYF.

J is TRBJ2-7 and V is TRBV11-1; weak D call: TRBD1 (6 bases). The CDR3 is 15 residues long. V was shortened by 0 bases and J by 3 bases, with 12 bases between the two germline ends. Germline CDR1 and CDR2: SGHAT and FQDESV (reference sequence). CDR3 loop: CASSLATGSDYEQYF. The CDR3 nucleotides read TGTGCCAGCAGCTTAGCCACAGGGTCAGACTACGAGCAGTACTTC.

This chain links TRBV4-3 with TRBJ2-5; weak D call: TRBD2 (5 bases). The CDR3 sequence is 15 residues long. Trimming removed 1 base from V and 1 base from J, with 10 bases in between. Germline-derived CDR1 and CDR2 are LGHNA and YSLEER. CDR3 region: CASSQGWRSQETQYF. CDR3 sequence (DNA): TGCGCCAGCAGCCAAGGATGGAGGTCCCAAGAGACCCAGTACTTC.

The V and J genes are TRBV28 and TRBJ2-7, with 8 bases aligning to TRBD1. CDR1 MDHEN and CDR2 SYDVKM come from the germline V gene. With 6 bases clipped from V and 0 bases from J, the junction kept 7 bases outside the gene matches. The CDR3 extends over 15 amino acids. CDR3 coding DNA: TGTGCCAGCAGGCCGACAGGGGTCGGCTCCTACGAGCAGTACTTC. This codes for CASRPTGVGSYEQYF. Full variable domain (outside the CDR3, taken from reference TRBV28 and TRBJ2-7): DVKVTQSSRYLVKRTGEKVFLECVQDMDHENMFWYRQDPGLGLRLIYFSYDVKMKEKGDIPEGYSVSREKKERFSLILESASTNQTSMYLCASRPTGVGSYEQYFGPGTRLTVT.

This clone was counted a single time. The rearrangement joins TRBV4-1 to TRBJ2-5; 7 bases fit TRBD1. The V and J ends lost 1 base and 5 bases, in that order; junction bases with no gene match: 16. The CDR3 is made up of 18 amino acids. Germline V lookup: CDR1 MGHRA, CDR2 YSYEKL. DNA for the CDR3: TGCGCCAGCAGCCAAGGGACCCGGGACAGTCCTTTATGGGAGACCCAGTACTTC. It is translated as CASSQGTRDSPLWETQYF.

The rearrangement links TRBV9 to TRBJ2-3; 7 positions agree with TRBD2. Germline CDR1 and CDR2: SGDLS and YYNGEE. V trimming: 3 bases; J trimming: 2 bases; junction bases outside the gene matches: 12. The CDR3 contains 17 residues. As DNA, the CDR3 is TGTGCCAGCAGCGCCCTCTATCCGGGAGGTACCACAGATACGCAGTATTTT. The encoded protein is CASSALYPGGTTDTQYF.

This clone showed up just once. V usage is TRBV23-1 and J usage is TRBJ2-1; 8 bases are a match to TRBD1. TRBV23-1 is recorded as an ORF, its role being uncertain. This CDR3 has 15 residues. J lost 5 bases, V lost 5 bases, and 8 bases had no gene match. The CDR3 DNA reads as TGCGCCAGCAGTGGAGGCGGGACAGGTGACAATGAGCAGTTCTTC. It encodes CASSGGGTGDNEQFF.

The CDR3, as DNA: TGTGCCAGCAGCGACCGGGACAGGGACAACTATAGGACCCCCGGGGAGCTGTTTTTT. It specifies CASSDRDRDNYRTPGELFF. The chain couples TRBV7-9 to TRBJ2-2, with TRBD1 matching 9 bases. The trim removed 5 bases at V and 6 bases at J, leaving 19 bases unmatched. The CDR3 is 19 amino acids. Germline lookup yields CDR1 SEHNR and CDR2 FQNEAQ (reference sequence).

The chain employs TRBV27 and TRBJ1-2; D unclear. V lost 0 bases and J lost 7, with 18 bases in between. In germline, CDR1 is MNHEY, CDR2 SMNVEV (reference sequence). CDR3 length: 16 residues. CDR3 bases: TGTGCCAGCAGTTTATCGCCCCAAGCAGGCAATTGTGGCTACACCTTC. It specifies CASSLSPQAGNCGYTF.

This rearrangement joins TRBV5-4 to TRBJ2-3; 9 nucleotides align to TRBD2. Germline loops: CDR1 SGHNT, CDR2 YYREEE (reference sequence). The CDR3 runs to 15 residues. V trimming: 1 base; J trimming: 1 base; junction bases outside the gene matches: 1. CDR3 sequence (DNA): TGTGCCAGCAGCTTGTGGACTAGCGGCACAGATACGCAGTATTTT. Encoded protein: CASSLWTSGTDTQYF.

The chain links TRBV9 to TRBJ1-1; 7 nucleotides match TRBD1. The CDR3 covers 15 residues. CDR1 SGDLS and CDR2 YYNGEE come from the germline V gene. Losses at the gene ends were 4 bases for V and 3 bases for J; bases not matched to a gene: 9. CDR3 bases: TGTGCCAGCAGCTCCGGGACAGCGAGTTACACTGAAGCTTTCTTT. Encoded protein: CASSSGTASYTEAFF.

This chain uses TRBV7-8 with TRBJ2-7; 7 positions agree with TRBD1. CDR1 is SGHVS, CDR2 FQNEAQ, per germline. The CDR3 length is 15 residues. Trimming at V came to 1 base and at J to 4 bases, leaving 7 bases not matched to a gene. The CDR3 DNA sequence: TGTGCCAGCAGCTTAGATGAGGGGGCTGGGTACGAGCAGTACTTC. Translated, it gives CASSLDEGAGYEQYF.

J is TRBJ2-7 and V is TRBV9; TRBD2 matches 11 bases. The end of the DNA aligns better with TRBJ2-5, so the J call may be wrong. There are 16 residues in the CDR3. From germline, CDR1 is SGDLS and CDR2 YYNGEE. For the CDR3, the DNA is TGTGCCAGCAGCGGAGCCAGTCTAGCGGGAGGTACGACCCAGTACTTC. This sequence encodes CASSGASLAGGTTQYF.

In its sample, this clone was seen a few times. The chain employs TRBV11-2 and TRBJ2-7; 9 bases are a match to TRBD2. J lost 2 bases, V lost 1 base, and 9 bases had no gene match. This CDR3 region has 17 residues. Germline assignment: CDR1 SGHAT and CDR2 FQNNGV. CDR3 region: CASSLGSKGLAAYEQYF. DNA for the CDR3: TGTGCCAGCAGCTTAGGGTCAAAGGGACTAGCCGCCTACGAGCAGTACTTC.

The chain employs TRBV15 and TRBJ2-7, with D perhaps TRBD2 (6 bases). Trimming removed 0 bases at V and 3 bases at J, with 12 bases between. Germline CDR1 reads LNHNV; CDR2 reads YYDKDF (reference sequence). The CDR3 length is 15 residues. CDR3 protein: CATSRDLSGYYEQYF. CDR3 in DNA: TGTGCCACCAGCAGAGATCTGAGCGGGTACTACGAGCAGTACTTC.

The rearrangement links TRBV6-1 to TRBJ1-2, with D possibly being TRBD1 (5 bases). Germline CDR1 is MNHNS and CDR2 is SASEGT. CDR3 length: 12 residues. V was pared by 7 bases and J by 6 bases, with 12 bases between. Here the CDR3 reads CASTRGGNGYTF. In nucleotides, the CDR3 is TGTGCCAGCACCCGGGGGGGAAATGGCTACACCTTC.

J is TRBJ1-3 and V is TRBV7-9; D remains unclear. Trimming stripped 5 bases from V and 3 bases from J, with 17 bases between. This CDR3 is 16 amino acids long. Per the germline V gene, CDR1 is SEHNR and CDR2 is FQNEAQ (reference sequence). This CDR3 reads CASSPRLPKNGNTIYF. For the CDR3, the DNA is TGTGCCAGCAGCCCCCGCCTTCCTAAGAATGGAAACACCATATATTTT.

This chain uses TRBV27 with TRBJ2-5; 8 nucleotides match TRBD1. CDR1 and CDR2 (germline): MNHEY, SMNVEV (reference sequence). This CDR3 has 14 residues. Trimming took 5 bases from V and 1 from J; bases not matched to a gene: 3. For the CDR3, the DNA is TGTGCCAGCAGTCCGGGGACAGGCCAAGAGACCCAGTACTTC. This gives the protein CASSPGTGQETQYF.

V and J are TRBV20-1 and TRBJ2-1, with D tentatively TRBD2 (6 bases). V lost 6 bases to trimming and J lost 13 bases, with 16 bases between them. Germline V lookup: CDR1 DFQATT, CDR2 SNEGSKA (reference sequence). CDR3 size: 11 residues. The CDR3 loop reads CSALARRRQFF. The CDR3 nucleotides are TGCAGTGCGCTAGCGAGGAGAAGACAGTTCTTC.

V gene TRBV6-1 combines with J gene TRBJ2-7, with D possibly matching TRBD1 (5 bases). The CDR3 length is 17 residues. Germline CDR1 reads MNHNS; CDR2 reads SASEGT. V gave up 1 base and J gave up 0 bases, with 16 bases separating them. CDR3 coding DNA: TGTGCCAGCAGTGAAGGTGGAACAGGTTTAAGCTCCTACGAGCAGTACTTC. Translating it yields CASSEGGTGLSSYEQYF.